A single sample gave rise to the 26 T cell receptor beta chains below, sequenced in a study of blood T cell repertoires in COVID-19 (dated by TCRdb to about 2020). Libraries were built with the immunoSEQ multiplex PCR assay. Drawn from immuneACCESS, this table holds only the in-frame rearrangements with V and J called that TCRdb kept. Clones are partly lost; checked studies trace under half to an unresolved V gene and leave the rest unexplained. This sample comprises under 150,000 clones, roughly four fifths of them detected only once. Clones ranked in the top ten supply roughly 10% of the sample. Specimen: peripheral blood. These receptors were taken from a man in his forties with active or convalescent COVID-19.

This clone was found a few times. The rearrangement links TRBV19 to TRBJ1-1, with a tentative D call TRBD1 (5 bases). This CDR3 region has 12 residues. Between the trimmed V and J ends, which lost 9 bases and 7 bases, there was a span of 15 bases. Germline CDR1 is LNHDA and CDR2 is SQIVND (reference sequence). DNA for the CDR3: TGTGCCAGCCCGAGTCGAAGGGGTGAAGCTTTCTTT. It encodes CASPSRRGEAFF.

The V call is TRBV7-9, the J call TRBJ1-6, with D possibly matching TRBD1 (5 bases). Germline CDR1 and CDR2: SEHNR and FQNEAQ (reference sequence). V dropped 5 bases and J dropped 10 bases, with 21 bases sitting between them. This CDR3 comprises 16 residues. The DNA for the CDR3 is TGTGCCAGCAGCCCCGGTTCGGGGGGGGGACTATCACCCCTCCACTTT. This translates into CASSPGSGGGLSPLHF.

A single count supports this clone. The CDR3 region is CASRGAGGSNEQFF. The CDR3 nucleotides are TGTGCCAGCCGGGGGGCAGGCGGGTCCAATGAGCAGTTCTTC. The V gene is TRBV7-3, the J gene TRBJ2-1, with D maybe TRBD2 (7 bases). Germline V CDR1 and CDR2: SGHTA, FQGTGA. The CDR3 loop spans 14 amino acids. V was clipped by 8 bases and J by 6 bases, with 17 bases between them.

This clone turned up a few times. This chain connects TRBV4-1 to TRBJ2-2; a weak D match, TRBD1 (6 bases). The CDR3 has 17 amino acids. With 3 bases removed from V and 5 bases from J, the gap between germline ends came to 19 bases. Germline V gives CDR1 MGHRA, CDR2 YSYEKL. The CDR3 sequence is CASSHPTPQRGTGELFF. DNA of the CDR3: TGCGCCAGCAGCCACCCAACCCCGCAGAGGGGGACCGGGGAGCTGTTTTTT.

The chain uses TRBV6-6 and TRBJ2-1; D not resolved. The CDR3 totals 12 residues. Germline lookup yields CDR1 MNHNY and CDR2 SVGAGI (reference sequence). V lost 6 bases and J 6 bases, leaving 9 bases between the germline ends. The CDR3 DNA reads TGTGCCAGCAGCGAAAGAGTCAATGAGCAGTTCTTC. As protein: CASSERVNEQFF.

The chain couples TRBV7-2 to TRBJ2-7; 7 nucleotides line up with TRBD2. The length of the CDR3 is 15 residues. J lost 3 bases, V lost 2 bases, and 7 bases had no gene match. From germline, CDR1 is SGHTA and CDR2 FQGNSA. The CDR3 nucleotides are TGTGCCAGCAGCTTATCCTCGACTAGCAGCTACGAGCAGTACTTC. It encodes CASSLSSTSSYEQYF.

This chain connects TRBV19 to TRBJ2-7, with 11 bases aligning to TRBD1. This CDR3 is built from 13 residues. V lost 6 bases and J lost 6; bases outside the gene matches: 4. The germline V gene has CDR1 LNHDA and CDR2 SQIVND (reference sequence). The CDR3 DNA sequence: TGTGCCAGTAGGGACAGGGGGCGACTCGAGCAGTACTTC. Protein sequence: CASRDRGRLEQYF.

The V and J genes are TRBV11-3 and TRBJ2-3; tentatively, D is TRBD1 (6 bases). The CDR3 covers 13 residues. The germline CDR1 and CDR2 sequences are SGHNT and YENEEA. Trimming cost V 6 bases and J 2 bases, with 9 bases left between them. The CDR3: CASSTGTTDTQYF. DNA for the CDR3: TGTGCCAGCAGTACAGGGACCACAGATACGCAGTATTTT.

The chain couples TRBV7-2 to TRBJ2-3; a weak D match, TRBD1 (5 bases). The CDR3 is 15 amino acids. CDR1 is SGHTA and CDR2 is FQGNSA in the germline V gene. The V end was cut by 3 bases, the J end by 5 bases, with 15 bases between. CDR3 bases: TGTGCCAGCAGCTTTAGGGGTCGTAGTATAGATACGCAGTATTTT. Residues: CASSFRGRSIDTQYF. The entire variable domain, with the rest obtained from reference TRBV7-2 and TRBJ2-3, is as follows: GAGVSQSPSNKVTEKGKDVELRCDPISGHTALYWYRQSLGQGLEFLIYFQGNSAPDKSGLPSDRFSAERTGGSVSTLTIQRTQQEDSAVYLCASSFRGRSIDTQYFGPGTRLTVL.

This chain uses TRBV3-1 (or the pseudogene TRBV3-2) with TRBJ2-7, with D unclear. Trimming left V 1 base short and J 4 bases short, with 8 bases between. Germline V gene data show CDR1 as LGHDT and CDR2 as YNNKEL (reference sequence). The CDR3 is made up of 13 amino acids. The DNA for the CDR3 is TGTGCCAGCAGCCAAGGGCGGCCTTACGAGCAGTACTTC. Its translation is CASSQGRPYEQYF.

The rearrangement links TRBV5-1 to TRBJ2-7; D may be TRBD1 (5 bases). The CDR3 has 15 residues. In germline, CDR1 is SGHRS, CDR2 YFSETQ. V was clipped by 0 bases and J by 2 bases, with 12 bases between them. The CDR3 protein is CASSLVSQGTYEQYF. The CDR3 nucleotides read TGCGCCAGCAGCTTGGTGAGCCAGGGTACCTACGAGCAGTACTTC.

This clone was found once. This rearrangement joins TRBV30 to TRBJ1-1; D possibly corresponds to TRBD1 (5 bases). This CDR3 is built from 12 residues. V was cut by 2 bases and J by 4 bases, with 8 bases left in between. Germline values: CDR1 GTSNPN, CDR2 SVGIG (reference sequence). The CDR3 protein is CAWSPGRTEAFF. The CDR3 DNA sequence: TGTGCCTGGAGTCCAGGGCGCACTGAAGCTTTCTTT. The full variable domain, its missing parts supplied by reference TRBV30 and TRBJ1-1, is SQTIHQWPATLVQPVGSPLSLECTVEGTSNPNLYWYRQAAGRGLQLLFYSVGIGQISSEVPQNLSASRPQDRQFILSSKKLLLSDSGFYLCAWSPGRTEAFFGQGTRLTVV.

V gene TRBV5-1 combines with J gene TRBJ1-4; TRBD1 is a possible D gene (5 bases). V dropped 0 bases and J dropped 13 bases, with 10 bases sitting between them. The CDR3 contains 12 residues. Germline V gene data show CDR1 as SGHRS and CDR2 as YFSETQ. The CDR3 sequence is CASSLDGALLFF. In DNA, the CDR3 is TGCGCCAGCAGCTTGGATGGGGCCTTACTGTTTTTT.

The chain has TRBV2 and TRBJ1-2, with D tentatively TRBD1 (5 bases). Trimming pared 1 base from V and 7 bases from J, leaving 13 bases between. The CDR3 is 14 residues long. Germline CDR1 reads SNHLY; CDR2 reads FYNNEI. CDR3 in DNA: TGTGCCAGCAGTGAAGTGTCGGGGGTGTTTGGCTACACCTTC. It encodes CASSEVSGVFGYTF.

This chain uses TRBV19 with TRBJ1-5, with D possibly matching TRBD1 (6 bases). The length of the CDR3 is 14 residues. Germline V gene sequence: CDR1 LNHDA, CDR2 SQIVND (reference sequence). Trimming stripped 9 bases from V and 4 bases from J, with 16 bases between. The CDR3 here is CASQGTNKNQPQHF. The CDR3 DNA is TGTGCCAGCCAAGGGACAAACAAGAATCAGCCCCAGCATTTT.

The gene calls are TRBV30 and TRBJ1-3; possible D gene TRBD1, 6 bases. The germline V gene has CDR1 GTSNPN and CDR2 SVGIG (reference sequence). This CDR3 spans 14 amino acids. V was trimmed by 0 bases and J by 2 bases, leaving 8 bases between them. The CDR3 sequence: CAWSVGGTGNTIYF. The CDR3 DNA is TGTGCCTGGAGTGTAGGGGGAACTGGAAACACCATATATTTT.

The chain recombines TRBV6-6 with TRBJ2-5; maybe TRBD2 (7 bases). V lost 0 bases and J lost 4, with 9 bases in between. The CDR3 consists of 14 residues. Germline CDR1 is MNHNY and CDR2 is SVGAGI (reference sequence). Written as DNA, the CDR3 is TGTGCCAGCAGTTACTCCGGGGGGCGAGAGACCCAGTACTTC. It codes for CASSYSGGRETQYF.

Only a few counts were recorded for this clone. The chain has TRBV4-3 and TRBJ1-3, with TRBD1 matching 7 bases. The V segment lost 3 bases and the J segment 2 bases; nucleotides outside the gene matches: 4. Germline CDR1 and CDR2: LGHNA and YSLEER. CDR3 length: 15 amino acids. CDR3 bases: TGCGCCAGCAGCCAGGAGGGGGCGACTGGAAACACCATATATTTT. Residues: CASSQEGATGNTIYF.

V gene TRBV5-6 combines with J gene TRBJ2-2, with 8 bases lining up with TRBD2. Looked up from germline, CDR1 is SGHDT and CDR2 is YYEEEE. The length of the CDR3 is 14 residues. J was trimmed by 5 bases and V by 7 bases; bases with no gene match: 7. The CDR3 DNA is TGTGCCAGCTCCCGGGGGGGCAGGACCGGGGAGCTGTTTTTT. It codes for CASSRGGRTGELFF.

The chain recombines TRBV4-2 with TRBJ1-3; 7 bases align to TRBD1. CDR1 is LGHNA, CDR2 YNFKEQ, per germline. V trimming: 5 bases; J trimming: 5 bases; junction bases outside the gene matches: 3. This CDR3 has 13 amino acids. The CDR3 here is CASSGTARNTIYF. The CDR3 nucleotides are TGTGCCAGCAGCGGGACAGCCCGAAACACCATATATTTT.

V gene TRBV2 combines with J gene TRBJ2-7, with 8 positions matching TRBD1. With 3 bases clipped from V and 7 bases from J, the junction kept 11 bases outside the gene matches. The germline gives CDR1 SNHLY, CDR2 FYNNEI. The CDR3 sequence is 15 residues long. The CDR3 sequence is CASSDRTGTVIEQYF. DNA of the CDR3: TGTGCCAGCAGTGACCGGACAGGGACAGTAATAGAGCAGTACTTC.

This rearrangement joins TRBV6-5 to TRBJ1-6, with TRBD1 as a possible D gene (6 bases). The germline V gene has CDR1 MNHEY and CDR2 SVGAGI. V lost 10 bases and J 6 bases, leaving 13 bases between the germline ends. The CDR3 totals 13 residues. The CDR3 reads CATTGNSNSPLHF. DNA for the CDR3: TGTGCCACCACAGGGAACTCTAATTCACCCCTCCACTTT.

This chain uses TRBV5-1 with TRBJ1-5; the match to TRBD1 covers 8 bases. Germline lookup yields CDR1 SGHRS and CDR2 YFSETQ. V gave up 2 bases and J gave up 3 bases; unmatched junction bases: 4. The length of the CDR3 is 15 residues. CDR3 DNA sequence: TGCGCCAGCAGCTTAGAGGGACAGGTCAATCAGCCCCAGCATTTT. Translating gives CASSLEGQVNQPQHF.

The chain couples TRBV7-9 to TRBJ2-7, with 9 bases that match TRBD1. Germline V CDR1 and CDR2: SEHNR, FQNEAQ (reference sequence). The CDR3 contains 14 residues. The J segment lost 4 bases and the V segment lost 5 bases, leaving 6 bases of the junction unmatched. The CDR3 region is CASSRQGGIYEQYF. CDR3 nucleotides: TGTGCCAGCAGCAGACAGGGGGGGATATACGAGCAGTACTTC. Supplemented by reference TRBV7-9 and TRBJ2-7, the full variable domain reads DTGVSQNPRHKITKRGQNVTFRCDPISEHNRLYWYRQTLGQGPEFLTYFQNEAQLEKSRLLSDRFSAERPKGSFSTLEIQRTEQGDSAMYLCASSRQGGIYEQYFGPGTRLTVT.

This sequence joins TRBV29-1 and TRBJ1-2; TRBD1 is a possible D gene (6 bases). CDR1 is SQVTM and CDR2 is ANQGSEA in the germline V gene. CDR3 size: 10 residues. V shed 7 bases and J shed 7 bases, with 10 bases lying between them. CDR3: CSDGTIGYTF. CDR3 sequence (DNA): TGCAGCGACGGGACAATTGGCTACACCTTC.

This clone has only a few counts. The chain has TRBV30 and TRBJ1-6; D gene uncertain. V gave up 0 bases and J gave up 8 bases, with 11 bases separating them. This CDR3 is 14 amino acids long. Germline V lookup: CDR1 GTSNPN, CDR2 SVGIG (reference sequence). CDR3 nucleotide sequence: TGTGCCTGGAGTGTAGGAGGGCGGGATTCACCCCTCCACTTT. As protein: CAWSVGGRDSPLHF.